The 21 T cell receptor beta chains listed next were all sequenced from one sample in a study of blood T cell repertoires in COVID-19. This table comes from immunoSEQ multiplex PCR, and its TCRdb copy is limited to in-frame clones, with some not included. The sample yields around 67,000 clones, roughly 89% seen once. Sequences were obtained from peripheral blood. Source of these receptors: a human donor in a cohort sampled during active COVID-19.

For the CDR3, the DNA is TGCGCCAGCAGCCAAGCGGGACAGGGGGCAGGCGGCTACACCTTC. Protein product: CASSQAGQGAGGYTF. The gene calls are TRBV4-1 and TRBJ1-2, with 12 bases that match TRBD1. This CDR3 contains 15 residues. V was pared by 1 base and J by 8 bases, with 5 bases of the junction left unmatched. Germline V gene lookup returns CDR1 MGHRA and CDR2 YSYEKL.

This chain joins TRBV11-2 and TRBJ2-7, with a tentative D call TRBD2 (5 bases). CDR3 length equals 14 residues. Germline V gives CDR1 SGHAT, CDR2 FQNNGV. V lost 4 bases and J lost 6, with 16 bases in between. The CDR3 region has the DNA TGTGCCAGCAGCTCGCTAAAGAGGGCATCCGAGCAGTACTTC. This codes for CASSSLKRASEQYF. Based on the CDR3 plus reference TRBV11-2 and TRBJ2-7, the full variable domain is EAGVAQSPRYKIIEKRQSVAFWCNPISGHATLYWYQQILGQGPKLLIQFQNNGVVDDSQLPKDRFSAERLKGVDSTLKIQPAKLEDSAVYLCASSSLKRASEQYFGPGTRLTVT.

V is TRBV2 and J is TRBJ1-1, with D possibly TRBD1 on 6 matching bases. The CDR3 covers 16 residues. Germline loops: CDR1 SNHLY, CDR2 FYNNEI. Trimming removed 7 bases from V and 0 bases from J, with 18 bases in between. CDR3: CASKKGVGGMNTEAFF. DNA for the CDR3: TGTGCCAGCAAGAAGGGGGTTGGGGGCATGAACACTGAAGCTTTCTTT.

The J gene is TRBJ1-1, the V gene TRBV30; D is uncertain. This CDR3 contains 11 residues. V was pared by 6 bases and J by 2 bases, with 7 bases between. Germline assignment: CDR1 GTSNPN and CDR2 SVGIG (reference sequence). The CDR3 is CACSVNTEAFF. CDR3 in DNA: TGTGCCTGCTCAGTAAACACTGAAGCTTTCTTT. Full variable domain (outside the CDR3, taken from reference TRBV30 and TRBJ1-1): SQTIHQWPATLVQPVGSPLSLECTVEGTSNPNLYWYRQAAGRGLQLLFYSVGIGQISSEVPQNLSASRPQDRQFILSSKKLLLSDSGFYLCACSVNTEAFFGQGTRLTVV.

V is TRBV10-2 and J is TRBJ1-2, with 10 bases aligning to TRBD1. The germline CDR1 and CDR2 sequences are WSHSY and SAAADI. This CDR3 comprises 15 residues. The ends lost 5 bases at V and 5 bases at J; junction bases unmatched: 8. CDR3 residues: CASSNSRDRGYGYTF. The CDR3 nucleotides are TGCGCCAGCAGTAACTCCCGGGACAGGGGTTATGGCTACACCTTC.

Here the CDR3 DNA reads TGTGCCAGCAGCCCGGACAGAATTAGGAACACTGAAGCTTTCTTT. Protein sequence: CASSPDRIRNTEAFF. The V gene is TRBV5-4, the J gene TRBJ1-1; D is possibly TRBD1 (6 bases). Germline-derived CDR1 and CDR2 are SGHNT and YYREEE (reference sequence). There are 15 residues in the CDR3. Trimming removed 4 bases at V and 1 base at J, with 14 bases between.

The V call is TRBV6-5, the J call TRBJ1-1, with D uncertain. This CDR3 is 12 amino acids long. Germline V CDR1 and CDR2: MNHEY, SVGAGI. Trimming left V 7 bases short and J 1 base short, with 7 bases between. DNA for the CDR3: TGTGCCAGCATGGACTGGAACACTGAAGCTTTCTTT. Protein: CASMDWNTEAFF.

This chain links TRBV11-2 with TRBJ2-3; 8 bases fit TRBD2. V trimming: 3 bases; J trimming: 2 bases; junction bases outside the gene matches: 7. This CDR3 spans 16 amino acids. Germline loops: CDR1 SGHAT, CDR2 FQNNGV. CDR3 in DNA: TGTGCCAGCAGCTTCATCCGGGGGGGATTCACAGATACGCAGTATTTT. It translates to CASSFIRGGFTDTQYF.

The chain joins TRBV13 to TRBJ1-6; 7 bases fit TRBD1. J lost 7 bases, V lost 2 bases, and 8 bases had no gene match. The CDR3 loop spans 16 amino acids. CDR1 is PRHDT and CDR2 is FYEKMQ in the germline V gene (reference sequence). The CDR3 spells CASSLRQGVRNSPLHF. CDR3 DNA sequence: TGTGCCAGCAGCTTAAGGCAGGGGGTGAGAAATTCACCCCTCCACTTT.

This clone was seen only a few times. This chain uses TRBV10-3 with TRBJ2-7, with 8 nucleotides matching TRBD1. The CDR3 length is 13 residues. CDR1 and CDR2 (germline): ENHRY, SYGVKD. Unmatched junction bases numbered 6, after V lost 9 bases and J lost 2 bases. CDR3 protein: CAIRQGQPYEQYF. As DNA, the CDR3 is TGTGCCATTCGACAGGGGCAACCCTACGAGCAGTACTTC.

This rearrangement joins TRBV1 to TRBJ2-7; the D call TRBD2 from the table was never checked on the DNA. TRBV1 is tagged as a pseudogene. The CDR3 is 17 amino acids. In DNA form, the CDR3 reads TGCACCAGCAGCCAAGACGGCGGGGACCCGCCCCTCTACGAGCAGTACTTC. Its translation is CTSSQDGGDPPLYEQYF.

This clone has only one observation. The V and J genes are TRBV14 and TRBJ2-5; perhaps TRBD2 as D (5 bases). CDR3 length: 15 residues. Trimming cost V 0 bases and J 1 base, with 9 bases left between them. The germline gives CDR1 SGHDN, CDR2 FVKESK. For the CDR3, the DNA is TGTGCCAGCAGCCAAGATCGGGGTACCCAAGAGACCCAGTACTTC. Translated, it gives CASSQDRGTQETQYF.

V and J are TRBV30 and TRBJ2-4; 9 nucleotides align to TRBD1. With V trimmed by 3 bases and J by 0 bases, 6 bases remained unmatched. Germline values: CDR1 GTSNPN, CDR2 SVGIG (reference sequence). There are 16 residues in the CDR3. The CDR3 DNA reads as TGTGCCTGGAGAACCCCGGGACAGGGAGCCAAAAACATTCAGTACTTC. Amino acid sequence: CAWRTPGQGAKNIQYF.

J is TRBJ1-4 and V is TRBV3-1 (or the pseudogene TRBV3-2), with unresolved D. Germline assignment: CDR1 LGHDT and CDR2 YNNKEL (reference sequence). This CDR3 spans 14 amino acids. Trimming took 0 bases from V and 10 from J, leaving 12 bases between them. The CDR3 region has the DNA TGTGCCAGCAGCCAAGATCGGTCGGCGGGAAAACTGTTTTTT. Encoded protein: CASSQDRSAGKLFF.

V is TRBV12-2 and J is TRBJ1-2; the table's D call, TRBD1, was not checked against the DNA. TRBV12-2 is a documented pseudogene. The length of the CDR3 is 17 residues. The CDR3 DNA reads TGTGCAAGTCGCTTCAGAAAAACCTTGACAGGGGTCTATGGCTACACCTTC. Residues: CASRFRKTLTGVYGYTF.

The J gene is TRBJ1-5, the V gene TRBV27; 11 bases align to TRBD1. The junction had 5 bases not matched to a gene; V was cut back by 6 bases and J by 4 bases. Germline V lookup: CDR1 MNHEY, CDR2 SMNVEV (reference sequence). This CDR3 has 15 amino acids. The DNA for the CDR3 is TGTGCCAGCAGCCCAGGGACAGGGGGAAATCAGCCCCAGCATTTT. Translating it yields CASSPGTGGNQPQHF.

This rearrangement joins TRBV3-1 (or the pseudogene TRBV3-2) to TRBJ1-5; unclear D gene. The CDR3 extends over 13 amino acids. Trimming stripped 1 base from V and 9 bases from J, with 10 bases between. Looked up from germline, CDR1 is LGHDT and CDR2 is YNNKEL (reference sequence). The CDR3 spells CASSQVPRGPQHF. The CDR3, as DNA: TGTGCCAGCAGCCAAGTTCCCCGGGGGCCCCAGCATTTT.

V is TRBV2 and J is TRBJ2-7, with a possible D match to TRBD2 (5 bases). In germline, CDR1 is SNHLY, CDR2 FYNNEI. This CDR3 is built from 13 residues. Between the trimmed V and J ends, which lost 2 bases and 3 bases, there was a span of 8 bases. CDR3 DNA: TGTGCCAGCAGTGAACAGGCGGGCTACGAGCAGTACTTC. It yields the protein CASSEQAGYEQYF. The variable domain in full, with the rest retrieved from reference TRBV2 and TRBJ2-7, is EPEVTQTPSHQVTQMGQEVILRCVPISNHLYFYWYRQILGQKVEFLVSFYNNEISEKSEIFDDQFSVERPDGSNFTLKIRSTKLEDSAMYFCASSEQAGYEQYFGPGTRLTVT.

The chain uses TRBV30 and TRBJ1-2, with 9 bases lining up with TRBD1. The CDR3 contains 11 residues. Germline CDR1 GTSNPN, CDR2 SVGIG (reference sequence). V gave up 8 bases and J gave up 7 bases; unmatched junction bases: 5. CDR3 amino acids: CAGDREGGYTF. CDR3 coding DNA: TGTGCCGGGGACAGGGAAGGTGGCTACACCTTC.

CDR3 nucleotides: TGTGCCAGCAGTTTGCGGCACGCAAGGTCTGGCTATGGCTACACCTTC. It translates to CASSLRHARSGYGYTF. The chain couples TRBV27 to TRBJ1-2; D unresolved. V lost 3 bases and J 4 bases, leaving 18 bases between the germline ends. The CDR3 loop spans 16 amino acids. The V gene's germline CDR1 is MNHEY and CDR2 SMNVEV (reference sequence).

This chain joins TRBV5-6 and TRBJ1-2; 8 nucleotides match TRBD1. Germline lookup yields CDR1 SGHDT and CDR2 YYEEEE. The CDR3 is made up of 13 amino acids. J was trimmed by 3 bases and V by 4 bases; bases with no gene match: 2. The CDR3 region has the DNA TGTGCCAGCAGCACGGGACAGGACTATGGCTACACCTTC. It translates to CASSTGQDYGYTF.